This TCR beta chain was observed in a study of cytomegalovirus exposure and HLA in healthy donors. The CDR3 has 16 residues. CDR1 SGHVS and CDR2 FNYEAQ come from the germline V gene. J was trimmed by 0 bases and V by 1 base; bases with no gene match: 6. PCR employed 60 Vbeta and 13 Jbeta primers. Repertoires were generated with immunoSEQ multiplex PCR, while TCRdb's copy carries only in-frame clones and drops some. The sample has approximately 110,000 clones. The specimen was PBMCs. The receptor's source is a man aged 30-40 years in good health and CMV-seronegative. The chain uses TRBV7-6 and TRBJ2-7; 7 bases map to TRBD1. The CDR3 nucleotides are TGTGCCAGCAGCTTAGGGCCGGGACAGAGCTCCTACGAGCAGTACTTC. The encoded protein is CASSLGPGQSSYEQYF.